This TCR beta chain derives from a study of shared clonotypes between healthy human individuals. Points from the study as a whole: Represented diversity, genetic and exposure-history alike, was limited by few donors.

At the deep level, the assay was run. Replicate PCRs for sorted subsets used about 200 ng DNA; this equaled some 30,000 T cell genomes. Sequenced by immunoSEQ multiplex PCR; TCRdb stores in-frame clones only, minus some. There are millions of clones in the sample; roughly 91% occur only once, and more than 1.5% lies in the top ten. CD45RO-negative, CCR7-positively selected cells formed the naive CD8 fraction, excluding terminally differentiated effector memory CD45RA+ cells. With 6 bases clipped from V and 4 bases from J, the junction kept 5 bases outside the gene matches. The CDR3 is 14 residues long. CDR1 is MNHEY, CDR2 SMNVEV, per germline (reference sequence). The sample holds one count of this clone. Its antigen is not identified. Other DNA sequences in the same sample also yield this CDR3.

Sequenced sample: naive CD8+ T cells from PBMCs. The genes are TRBV27 and TRBJ2-7, with 11 bases that match TRBD1. The sequence was collected from a man aged 18 to 29 in good health. Some clones in this sample may be carry-over from other donors' samples. The CDR3 reads CASSVGTGGYEQYF. The CDR3 region has the DNA TGTGCCAGCAGCGTTGGGACAGGGGGTTACGAGCAGTACTTC.